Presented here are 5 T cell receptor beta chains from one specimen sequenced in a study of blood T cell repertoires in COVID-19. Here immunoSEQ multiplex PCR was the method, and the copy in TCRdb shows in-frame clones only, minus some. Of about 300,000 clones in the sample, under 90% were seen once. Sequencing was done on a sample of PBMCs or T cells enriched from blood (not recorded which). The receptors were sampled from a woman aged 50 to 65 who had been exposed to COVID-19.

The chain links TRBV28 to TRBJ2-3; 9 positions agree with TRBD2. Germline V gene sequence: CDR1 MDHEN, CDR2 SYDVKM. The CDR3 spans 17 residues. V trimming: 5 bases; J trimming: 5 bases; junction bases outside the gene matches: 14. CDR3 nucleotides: TGTGCCAGCAGTCCCCATAGCGGGGGTGAGGAGGGAGATACGCAGTATTTT. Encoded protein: CASSPHSGGEEGDTQYF.

This chain's CDR3 is CASSPAGTASYEQYF. The CDR3 DNA sequence: TGTGCCAGCAGTCCAGCCGGGACAGCCTCCTACGAGCAGTACTTC. The chain is built from TRBV6-5 and TRBJ2-7; the match to TRBD1 covers 7 bases. V trimming: 5 bases; J trimming: 0 bases; junction bases outside the gene matches: 7. CDR3 length: 15 residues. Germline lookup yields CDR1 MNHEY and CDR2 SVGAGI.

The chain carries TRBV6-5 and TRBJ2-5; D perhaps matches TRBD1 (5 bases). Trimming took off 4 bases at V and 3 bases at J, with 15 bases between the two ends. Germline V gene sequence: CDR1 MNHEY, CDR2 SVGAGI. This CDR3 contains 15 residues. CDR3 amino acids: CASSSARETKETQYF. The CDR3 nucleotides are TGTGCCAGCAGTTCCGCCAGGGAAACAAAAGAGACCCAGTACTTC.

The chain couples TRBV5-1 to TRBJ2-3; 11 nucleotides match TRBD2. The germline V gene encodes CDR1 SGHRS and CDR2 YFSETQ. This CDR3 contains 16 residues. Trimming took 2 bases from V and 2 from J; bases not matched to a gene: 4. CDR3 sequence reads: CASSFTGLAATDTQYF. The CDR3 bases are TGCGCCAGCAGCTTTACGGGACTAGCGGCCACAGATACGCAGTATTTT.

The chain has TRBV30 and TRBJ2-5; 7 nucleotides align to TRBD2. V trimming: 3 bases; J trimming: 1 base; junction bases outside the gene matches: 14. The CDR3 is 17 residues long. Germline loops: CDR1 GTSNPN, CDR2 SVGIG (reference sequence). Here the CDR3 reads CAWSRGVASGSQETQYF. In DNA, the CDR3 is TGTGCCTGGAGCCGTGGTGTGGCTAGCGGATCCCAAGAGACCCAGTACTTC.